This T cell receptor (beta chain) was observed in a study of blood T cell repertoires in COVID-19. Study-wide context: T cells, B-cell-depleted T cells, or PBMCs provided the cDNA or gDNA that served as material.

Individuals aged 18 to 89 years were recruited from roughly 23 US areas. Clinical history as reported by participants underpinned cohort assignment. The table lists this clone with a few counts. Per the authors' pipeline: Using reference gene primer amplification, nucleated cell counts were estimated. Generated by immunoSEQ multiplex PCR, the TCRdb table keeps only in-frame clones and is missing some. Clone size and the V and J calls come from that table; the DNA yielded D and trimming. The sample contains approximately 150,000 clones, about 85% of which appear only once. This CDR3 has 15 residues. With 1 base clipped from V and 4 bases from J, the junction kept 5 bases outside the gene matches. CDR1 and CDR2 (germline): SGHDN, FVKESK.

The receptor was isolated from a woman aged 35 to 49 who had recovered from COVID-19. The chain links TRBV14 to TRBJ1-2; 8 nucleotides align to TRBD1. The sequencing sample was made of PBMCs or T cells enriched from blood (not recorded which). CDR3 bases: TGTGCCAGCAGCCAAGTCCCGGACAGGGCCTATGGCTACACCTTC. It codes for CASSQVPDRAYGYTF.